The rows below give T cell receptor beta chains drawn from one sample of a study of cytomegalovirus exposure and HLA in healthy donors. TCRdb keeps only in-frame clones here, not all; method: immunoSEQ multiplex PCR. The sample consists of about 190,000 clones, 77% of them appearing once. Sequenced sample: PBMCs. The receptors originated from a woman aged 25 to 39 in good health and CMV-seropositive. The conserved cysteine and the conserved F or W are not part of the CDR3 here. Size tells how often a clone was seen (once, few, many) or the class of an expanded clone, and some rows leave it out.

CDR3 length	clone size	V gene	CDR3 protein
12	NA	TRBV27	ASRDNRENTEAF
13	NA	TRBV25-1	ASSKGNPGFPGYT
11	NA	TRBV13	ASSLGPREPQH
13	few	TRBV5-4	ASSPTGTGVPEQY
11	NA	TRBV28	ASSPSLGLGYT
11	NA	TRBV19	ASSILGQNEQY
12	NA	TRBV7-2	ASSLYRVEETQY
11	NA	TRBV9	ASSLAYNYGYT
13	NA	TRBV27	ASSITSGKNTEAF
12	NA	TRBV7-2	ASSRGTELYEQY
16	NA	TRBV4-3	ASSQGPRGGTNTGELF
13	NA	TRBV27	ASSTTPGAPYEQY
13	NA	TRBV7-2	ASSLSGGARETQY
17	NA	TRBV4-1	ASSQDLIGLAGVYNEQF
17	NA	TRBV4-2	ASSQGQGVWRLANEKLF
12	few	TRBV6-5	ASTRTGRWETQY
9	NA	TRBV11-2	ASSSYYEQF
13	NA	TRBV9	ASSLRDRGPYEQY
14	NA	TRBV18	ASSTRVGNSADTQY
12	NA	TRBV5-1	ASSLGDSNYGYT
15	NA	TRBV7-9	ASSPMASGRITDTQY
13	NA	TRBV15	ATSRDPGQGDEQY
12	NA	TRBV6-6	ASSSPGGNQPQH
14	NA	TRBV5-1	ASTVFPGGSNEKLF
11	once	TRBV5-1	ASSTTGREKLF
14	NA	TRBV27	ASSFLKLGLGTEAF
15	once	TRBV27	ASSPVTRGDLYNEQF
11	NA	TRBV2	ASSGTAKETQY
12	NA	TRBV9	ASSVESGTDTQY
13	NA	TRBV7-9	ASSIQTGARETQY
12	NA	TRBV11-3	ASSGGGGSYEQY
11	NA	TRBV2	ASNRDSNQPQH
12	NA	TRBV19	ASNRDRYTGELF
12	NA	TRBV6-5	ASSYSRQGFRAF
11	NA	TRBV7-7	ASSFGVTGELF
14	few	TRBV10-3	AISKSSSDGTYEQY
13	NA	TRBV19	ASSIGGRATGELF
12	once	TRBV11-2	ASSFQGAVNTIY
13	once	TRBV7-2	ASSLRPVFSGLYT
13	NA	TRBV28	ASSFGGLYQETQY
10	NA	TRBV19	ASSTGSVRQF
12	NA	TRBV29-1	SVEDLWQGGLQY
12	NA	TRBV28	ASTLYGRGTEAF
15	NA	TRBV7-2	ASRARLAGANTGELF
13	NA	TRBV7-9	ASSPKYTSTDTQY
17	NA	TRBV11-2	ASSSIRSISGLAKNIQY
14	few	TRBV4-2	ASSQEGGGARETQY
15	NA	TRBV28	ASSFALGLANRYEQY
16	NA	TRBV4-1	ASGIGQGAKFGGETQY